The 20 T cell receptor beta chains given below trace back to one sample, sequenced in a study of T cells in women clearing cervical HPV infection. TCRdb's copy holds only in-frame clones and misses some; the assay was immunoSEQ multiplex PCR. Recorded for this sample: roughly 22,000 clones. The sample taken for sequencing was blood buffy coat. The source of these receptors is a woman between 18 and 69 years old with a cervical HPV16 infection that either progressed to CIN3+ or cleared (not recorded which).

Remarks on this clone: Coverage ceases 3 residues before the CDR3 finishes, and the germline J gene fills in the end. This chain uses TRBV15 with TRBJ2-1; D unclear. This CDR3 comprises 14 residues. V was clipped by 2 bases and J by 7 bases, with 12 bases between them. Germline assignment: CDR1 LNHNV and CDR2 YYDKDF (reference sequence). The CDR3 loop is CATSRSGVANEQFF. The covered CDR3 bases are TGTGCCACCAGCAGATCCGGTGTTGCGAATGAG.

Turning to this clone: The read stops 3 residues short of the end of the CDR3; the missing end is completed from the germline J gene. This chain links TRBV28 with TRBJ2-5; TRBD1 aligns across 7 bases. The CDR3 spans 14 residues. Trimming cost V 2 bases and J 4 bases; bases outside gene matches: 4. Germline V CDR1 and CDR2: MDHEN, SYDVKM. The CDR3 spells CASSLMAGGETQYF. The CDR3 bases that were read are TGTGCCAGCAGTTTAATGGCAGGGGGAGAGACC. The full variable domain, rest sourced from reference TRBV28 and TRBJ2-5, is DVKVTQSSRYLVKRTGEKVFLECVQDMDHENMFWYRQDPGLGLRLIYFSYDVKMKEKGDIPEGYSVSREKKERFSLILESASTNQTSMYLCASSLMAGGETQYFGPGTRLLVL.

About this clone: The missing CDR3 end, 3 residues past where the read stops, is filled in from the germline J gene. This chain links TRBV2 with TRBJ2-1, with TRBD2 matching 13 bases. The CDR3 sequence is 15 residues long. Per germline, CDR1 SNHLY and CDR2 FYNNEI. J was trimmed by 9 bases and V by 7 bases; bases with no gene match: 9. The CDR3 region is CASTFTSGRAGEQFF. The CDR3 DNA, read in part, is TGTGCCAGCACCTTTACTAGCGGGAGGGCGGGTGAG.

Note on this clone: The CDR3 end is not reached by the read, which stops 3 residues before it; the germline J gene fills it in. The chain recombines TRBV29-1 with TRBJ2-1; 10 bases align to TRBD2. The CDR3 length is 14 residues. Germline V CDR1 and CDR2: SQVTM, ANQGSEA. After removal of 3 bases from V and 6 bases from J, the junction contained 5 bases not matched to a gene. CDR3 loop: CSVDGGLAVNEQFF. The sequenced CDR3 bases are TGCAGCGTTGATGGTGGACTAGCGGTCAATGAG.

The CDR3 bases that were read are TGTGCCAGCAGTTCTGGGACAGGGGTTGGGGGGTATGGC. Translation: CASSSGTGVGGYG. The entire CDR3 protein reads CASSSGTGVGGYGYTF. The chain combines TRBV12-3 or TRBV12-4 with TRBJ1-2; 10 bases align to TRBD1. The missing CDR3 end, 3 residues past where the read stops, is filled in from the germline J gene. The CDR3 covers 16 residues. With 4 bases clipped from V and 5 bases from J, the junction kept 10 bases outside the gene matches.

As regards this clone: The read terminates 3 residues before the CDR3 end, so the remaining end is supplied by the germline J gene. The rearrangement uses TRBV6-2 or TRBV6-3 and TRBJ2-3; a possible D gene is TRBD1 (6 bases). CDR1 and CDR2 (germline): MNHEY, SVGEGT. The CDR3 contains 14 residues. V gave up 7 bases and J gave up 2 bases, with 13 bases separating them. CDR3: CASKDSSITDTQYF. The CDR3 bases that were read are TGTGCCAGCAAGGACAGTTCTATCACAGATACG.

About this clone itself: The read comes to an end 3 residues before the CDR3 does, leaving the germline J gene to fill in the end. This sequence joins TRBV10-3 and TRBJ1-1; 8 bases are a match to TRBD1. The V gene's germline CDR1 is ENHRY and CDR2 SYGVKD. This CDR3 has 17 amino acids. The J segment lost 1 base and the V segment lost 6 bases, leaving 13 bases of the junction unmatched. CDR3 region: CAIRGGAGGEGNTEAFF. The sequenced part of the CDR3 DNA is TGTGCCATCAGAGGCGGGGCAGGGGGCGAAGGGAACACTGAA.

With respect to this clone: The read comes to an end 3 residues before the CDR3 does, leaving the germline J gene to fill in the end. The chain has TRBV18 and TRBJ2-4, with D tentatively TRBD1 (5 bases). The CDR3 consists of 15 residues. Trimming removed 2 bases at V and 1 base at J, with 9 bases between. Germline V CDR1 and CDR2: KGHSH, LQKENI. The CDR3 is CASSPGHFAKNIQYF. Incomplete CDR3 DNA: TGTGCCAGCTCACCAGGACATTTCGCCAAAAACATT.

In terms of frequency, this clone is medium-sized (0.01 to 0.1%). Read data end 3 residues before the CDR3 end; the end is taken from the germline J gene. The V gene is TRBV20-1, the J gene TRBJ2-3, with 10 nucleotides matching TRBD2. The ends lost 1 base at V and 2 bases at J; junction bases unmatched: 12. Germline V lookup: CDR1 DFQATT, CDR2 SNEGSKA (reference sequence). The CDR3 contains 18 residues. CDR3: CSARGIREREGPTDTQYF. CDR3 bases read: TGCAGTGCTAGAGGGATTCGGGAGCGGGAGGGCCCCACAGATACG.

CDR3 in amino acids: CASSIGEGREGGNTIYF. The part of the CDR3 DNA that was read is TGTGCCAGTAGTATAGGTGAGGGCCGAGAGGGTGGAAACACC. V is TRBV19 and J is TRBJ1-3; no firm D call. The sequenced fragment ends 3 residues before the CDR3 boundary, so the rest is inferred from the germline J gene. Deletions cut 1 base from V and 3 bases from J, with 16 bases between. The CDR3 has 17 amino acids. Germline CDR1 and CDR2: LNHDA and SQIVND (reference sequence).

This clone ranks as medium-sized in terms of frequency. The read falls 3 residues short of the CDR3 end, and the missing part is taken from the germline J gene. The chain uses TRBV18 and TRBJ2-1; D is possibly TRBD2 (5 bases). The CDR3 runs 14 residues. V lost 2 bases and J lost 5, with 10 bases in between. From germline, CDR1 is KGHSH and CDR2 LQKENI. The DNA read from the CDR3 is TGTGCCAGCTCACCAAGCGGAGCGGACAATGAG. Encoded protein: CASSPSGADNE. The entire CDR3 protein is CASSPSGADNEQFF.

Note on this clone: From the germline J gene comes the end of the CDR3, since the read stops 3 residues before it. The chain couples TRBV20-1 to TRBJ2-1; 7 positions agree with TRBD1. The length of the CDR3 is 15 residues. Germline CDR1 is DFQATT and CDR2 is SNEGSKA (reference sequence). V trimming: 1 base; J trimming: 9 bases; junction bases outside the gene matches: 12. The chain's CDR3 is CSARATGHAEFEQFF. Partial CDR3 DNA: TGCAGTGCTAGAGCGACAGGGCATGCAGAGTTTGAG.

Worth noting for this clone: The CDR3 end lies 3 residues beyond the end of the read and is filled in from the germline J gene. The V gene is TRBV20-1, the J gene TRBJ2-1; 10 positions match TRBD2. Trimming at V came to 0 bases and at J to 6 bases, leaving 5 bases not matched to a gene. The CDR3 sequence is 15 residues long. Germline CDR1 is DFQATT and CDR2 is SNEGSKA (reference sequence). The DNA read from the CDR3 is TGCAGTGCTAGAGATTATAGCGGGAGGATCAATGAG. Protein: CSARDYSGRINE. The entire CDR3 reads CSARDYSGRINEQFF.

Note on this clone: With the read ending 3 residues before the CDR3 end, the germline J gene is used to fill in that end. This chain uses TRBV20-1 with TRBJ1-1; possible D gene TRBD1, 6 bases. This CDR3 has 10 amino acids. CDR1 and CDR2 (germline): DFQATT, SNEGSKA (reference sequence). The CDR3 is CSAYREEAFF. Partial CDR3 DNA: TGCAGTGCTTACAGGGAGGAA.

As for this clone: With the read ending 3 residues before the CDR3 end, the germline J gene is used to fill in that end. The chain links TRBV20-1 to TRBJ2-3; perhaps TRBD2 as D (6 bases). CDR1 and CDR2 from the germline V gene are DFQATT and SNEGSKA (reference sequence). Trimming left V 3 bases short and J 0 bases short, with 13 bases between. The CDR3 loop spans 15 amino acids. CDR3 loop: CSARGSGLSTDTQYF. The part of the CDR3 DNA that was read is TGCAGTGCTAGGGGGTCGGGACTGAGCACAGATACG.

Incomplete CDR3 DNA: TGTGCCAGCTCACGAGGCTTGGACACCCCATACGAG. It specifies CASSRGLDTPYE. The entire CDR3 sequence reads CASSRGLDTPYEQYF. This chain connects TRBV18 to TRBJ2-7, with a possible D match to TRBD1 (5 bases). The CDR3 is cut off 3 residues early in the read; its end comes from the germline J gene. V was cut by 4 bases and J by 4 bases, with 17 bases left in between. Germline V lookup: CDR1 KGHSH, CDR2 LQKENI. This CDR3 has 15 residues.

Concerning this clone itself: The read terminates 3 residues before the CDR3 end, so the remaining end is supplied by the germline J gene. The chain is built from TRBV5-1 and TRBJ2-1; 11 positions match TRBD2. CDR3 length: 15 amino acids. CDR1 and CDR2 from the germline V gene are SGHRS and YFSETQ. V shed 0 bases and J 5 bases; nucleotides not matched to a gene: 1. The CDR3 bases that were read are TGCGCCAGCAGCTTGGTACTAGCGGGAGACAATGAG. This translates into CASSLVLAGDNE. The complete CDR3 sequence is CASSLVLAGDNEQFF. Variable domain in full (rest from reference TRBV5-1 and TRBJ2-1): KAGVTQTPRYLIKTRGQQVTLSCSPISGHRSVSWYQQTPGQGLQFLFEYFSETQRNKGNFPGRFSGRQFSNSRSEMNVSTLELGDSALYLCASSLVLAGDNEQFFGPGTRLTVL.

CDR3: CASSYTGIDTEAFF. The part of the CDR3 DNA that was read is TGTGCCAGCAGTTATACAGGGATCGACACTGAA. The chain carries TRBV28 and TRBJ1-1; D is possibly TRBD1 (6 bases). Read sequence stops 3 residues before the CDR3 end, and the germline J gene provides the missing end. The CDR3 runs 14 residues. CDR1 and CDR2 (germline): MDHEN, SYDVKM. The ends were cut back, 4 bases at V and 3 bases at J, with 12 bases in the middle.

Note on this clone: Read sequence stops 3 residues before the CDR3 end, and the germline J gene provides the missing end. The genes are TRBV2 and TRBJ2-2; D gene uncertain. Germline CDR1 reads SNHLY; CDR2 reads FYNNEI. V gave up 7 bases and J gave up 7 bases, with 13 bases separating them. The length of the CDR3 is 13 residues. The CDR3 loop is CASTRTPIGELFF. The part of the CDR3 DNA that was read is TGTGCCAGCACTAGAACCCCGATCGGGGAG.

For this clone: Read data end 3 residues before the CDR3 end; the end is taken from the germline J gene. The chain recombines TRBV28 with TRBJ1-6, with D possibly matching TRBD1 (5 bases). The germline CDR1 and CDR2 sequences are MDHEN and SYDVKM. This CDR3 region has 16 residues. V dropped 2 bases and J dropped 7 bases, with 15 bases sitting between them. Here the CDR3 reads CASSLASTAINSPLHF. The sequenced part of the CDR3 DNA is TGTGCCAGCAGTTTAGCCTCGACAGCTATAAATTCACCC.